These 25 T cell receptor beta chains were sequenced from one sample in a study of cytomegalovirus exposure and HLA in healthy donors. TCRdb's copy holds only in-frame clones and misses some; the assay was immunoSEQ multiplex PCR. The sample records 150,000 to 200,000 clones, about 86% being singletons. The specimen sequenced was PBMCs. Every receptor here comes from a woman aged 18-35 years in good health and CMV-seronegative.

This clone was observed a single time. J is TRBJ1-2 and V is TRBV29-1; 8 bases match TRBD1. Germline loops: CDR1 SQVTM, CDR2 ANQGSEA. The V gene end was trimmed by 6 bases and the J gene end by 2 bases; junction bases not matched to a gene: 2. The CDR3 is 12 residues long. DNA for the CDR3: TGCAGCGTCCACAGGGGGAACTATGGCTACACCTTC. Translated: CSVHRGNYGYTF.

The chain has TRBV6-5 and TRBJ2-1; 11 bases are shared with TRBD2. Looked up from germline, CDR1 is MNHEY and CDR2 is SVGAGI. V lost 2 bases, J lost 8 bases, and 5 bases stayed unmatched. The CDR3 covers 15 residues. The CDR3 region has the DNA TGTGCCAGCAGTTACACTAGCGGGAGTGGCGATGAGCAGTTCTTC. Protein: CASSYTSGSGDEQFF.

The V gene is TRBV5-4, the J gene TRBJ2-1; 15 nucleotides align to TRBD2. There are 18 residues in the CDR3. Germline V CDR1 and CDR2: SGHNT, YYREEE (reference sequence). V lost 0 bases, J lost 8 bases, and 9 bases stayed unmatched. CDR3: CASSLGGGLAGGLHEQFF. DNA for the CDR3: TGTGCCAGCAGCTTGGGAGGGGGACTAGCGGGAGGTCTCCATGAGCAGTTCTTC.

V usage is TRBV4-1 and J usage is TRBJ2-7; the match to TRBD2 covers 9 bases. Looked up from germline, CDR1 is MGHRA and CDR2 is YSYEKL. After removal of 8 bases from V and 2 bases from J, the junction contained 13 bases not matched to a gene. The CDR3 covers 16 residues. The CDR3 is CASAGGAGTSPYEQYF. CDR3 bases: TGCGCCAGCGCCGGAGGGGCCGGGACTAGCCCCTACGAGCAGTACTTC.

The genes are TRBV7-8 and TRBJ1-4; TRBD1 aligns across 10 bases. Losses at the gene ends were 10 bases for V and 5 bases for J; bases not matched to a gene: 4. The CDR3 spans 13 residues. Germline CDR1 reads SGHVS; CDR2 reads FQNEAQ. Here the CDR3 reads CAIADRGNEKLFF. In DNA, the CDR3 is TGTGCCATAGCGGACAGGGGGAATGAAAAACTGTTTTTT.

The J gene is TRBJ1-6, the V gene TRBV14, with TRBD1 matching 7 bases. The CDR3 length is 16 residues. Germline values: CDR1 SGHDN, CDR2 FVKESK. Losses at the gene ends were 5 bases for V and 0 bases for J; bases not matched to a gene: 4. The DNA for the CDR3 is TGTGCCAGCAGCTCACAGGGGAGCTCCTATAATTCACCCCTCCACTTT. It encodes CASSSQGSSYNSPLHF.

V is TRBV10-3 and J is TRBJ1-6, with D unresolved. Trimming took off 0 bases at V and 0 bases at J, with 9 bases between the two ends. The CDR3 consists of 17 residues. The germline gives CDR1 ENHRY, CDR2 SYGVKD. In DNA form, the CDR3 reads TGTGCCATCAGTGAGTCGGAGTTAAGCTCCTATAATTCACCCCTCCACTTT. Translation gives CAISESELSSYNSPLHF.

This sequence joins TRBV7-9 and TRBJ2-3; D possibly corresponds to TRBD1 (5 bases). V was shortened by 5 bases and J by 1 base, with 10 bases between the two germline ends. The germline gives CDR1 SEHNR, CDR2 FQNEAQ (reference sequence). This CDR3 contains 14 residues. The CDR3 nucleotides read TGTGCCAGCAGCATAATACAGGGCACAGATACGCAGTATTTT. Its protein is CASSIIQGTDTQYF.

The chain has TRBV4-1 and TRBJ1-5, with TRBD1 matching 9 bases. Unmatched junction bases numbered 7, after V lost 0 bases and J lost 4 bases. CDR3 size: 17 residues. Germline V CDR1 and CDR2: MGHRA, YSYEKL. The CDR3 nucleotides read TGCGCCAGCAGCCAAGATGGGACAGGGATTGGGAATCAGCCCCAGCATTTT. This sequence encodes CASSQDGTGIGNQPQHF.

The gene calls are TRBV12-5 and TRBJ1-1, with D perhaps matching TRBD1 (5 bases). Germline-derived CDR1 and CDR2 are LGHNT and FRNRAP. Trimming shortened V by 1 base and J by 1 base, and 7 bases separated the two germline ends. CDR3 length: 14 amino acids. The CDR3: CASGLAGQNTEAFF. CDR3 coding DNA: TGTGCTAGTGGTTTGGCAGGGCAGAACACTGAAGCTTTCTTT.

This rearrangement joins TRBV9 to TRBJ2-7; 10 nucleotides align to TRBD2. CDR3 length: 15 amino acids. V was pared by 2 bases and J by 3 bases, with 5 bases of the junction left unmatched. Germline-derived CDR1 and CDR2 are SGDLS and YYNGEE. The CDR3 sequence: CASSVTAGGGYEQYF. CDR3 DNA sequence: TGTGCCAGCAGCGTCACAGCGGGAGGGGGCTACGAGCAGTACTTC. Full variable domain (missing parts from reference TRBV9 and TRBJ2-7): DSGVTQTPKHLITATGQRVTLRCSPRSGDLSVYWYQQSLDQGLQFLIQYYNGEERAKGNILERFSAQQFPDLHSELNLSSLELGDSALYFCASSVTAGGGYEQYFGPGTRLTVT.

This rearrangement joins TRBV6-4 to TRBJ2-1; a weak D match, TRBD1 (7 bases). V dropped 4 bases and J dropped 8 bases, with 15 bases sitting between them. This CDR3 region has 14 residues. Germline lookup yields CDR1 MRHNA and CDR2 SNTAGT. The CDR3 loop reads CASSVAEGADEQFF. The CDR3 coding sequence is TGTGCCAGCAGTGTCGCGGAGGGGGCGGATGAGCAGTTCTTC.

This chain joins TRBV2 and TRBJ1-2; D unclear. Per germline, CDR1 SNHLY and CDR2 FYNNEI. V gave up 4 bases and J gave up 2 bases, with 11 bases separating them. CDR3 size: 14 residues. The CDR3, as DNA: TGTGCCAGCAGTGTGGTCCGGGGAAACTATGGCTACACCTTC. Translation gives CASSVVRGNYGYTF.

For the CDR3, the DNA is TGTGCCAGCAGCTCCGGCCTACCGGGACTAGCGGGAGGCTGCTACGAGCAGTACTTC. It encodes CASSSGLPGLAGGCYEQYF. The rearrangement joins TRBV11-3 to TRBJ2-7; the match to TRBD2 covers 15 bases. With V trimmed by 4 bases and J by 3 bases, 13 bases remained unmatched. CDR3 length: 19 residues. Germline V CDR1 and CDR2: SGHNT, YENEEA.

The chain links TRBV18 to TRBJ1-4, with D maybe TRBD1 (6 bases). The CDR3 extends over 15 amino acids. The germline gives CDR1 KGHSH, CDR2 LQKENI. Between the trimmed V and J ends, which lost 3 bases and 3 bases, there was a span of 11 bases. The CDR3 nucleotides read TGTGCCAGCTCACCTAGACAGGAACCTAATGAAAAACTGTTTTTT. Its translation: CASSPRQEPNEKLFF.

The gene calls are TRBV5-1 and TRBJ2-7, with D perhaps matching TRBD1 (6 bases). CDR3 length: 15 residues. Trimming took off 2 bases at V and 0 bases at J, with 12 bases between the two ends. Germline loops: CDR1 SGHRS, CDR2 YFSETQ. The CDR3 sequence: CASSFTTGYSYEQYF. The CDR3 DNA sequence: TGCGCCAGCAGCTTTACGACAGGTTACTCCTACGAGCAGTACTTC.

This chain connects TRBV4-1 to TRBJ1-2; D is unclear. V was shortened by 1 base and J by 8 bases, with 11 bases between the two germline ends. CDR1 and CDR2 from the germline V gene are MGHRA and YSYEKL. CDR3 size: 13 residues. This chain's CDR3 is CASSQVLPEGYTF. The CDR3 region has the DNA TGCGCCAGCAGCCAAGTCCTACCGGAGGGCTACACCTTC.

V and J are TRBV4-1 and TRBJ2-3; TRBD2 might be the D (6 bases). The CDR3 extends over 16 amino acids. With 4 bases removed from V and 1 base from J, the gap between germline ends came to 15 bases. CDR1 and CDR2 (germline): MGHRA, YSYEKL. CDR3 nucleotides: TGCGCCAGCAGCCTCATACTAGCACCCGGCACAGATACGCAGTATTTT. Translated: CASSLILAPGTDTQYF.

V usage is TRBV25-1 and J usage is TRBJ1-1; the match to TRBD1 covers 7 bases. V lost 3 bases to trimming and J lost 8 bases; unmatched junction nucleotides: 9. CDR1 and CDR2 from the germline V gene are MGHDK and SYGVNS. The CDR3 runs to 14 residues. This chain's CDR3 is CASSDKGGQAEAFF. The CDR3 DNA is TGTGCCAGCAGTGATAAAGGAGGACAGGCGGAAGCTTTCTTT.

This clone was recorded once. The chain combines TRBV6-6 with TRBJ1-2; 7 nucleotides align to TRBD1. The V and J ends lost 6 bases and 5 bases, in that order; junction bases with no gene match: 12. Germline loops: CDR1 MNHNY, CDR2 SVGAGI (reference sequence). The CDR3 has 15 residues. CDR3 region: CASSLRDSFPYGYTF. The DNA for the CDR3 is TGTGCCAGCAGCCTCCGGGACAGTTTCCCTTATGGCTACACCTTC.

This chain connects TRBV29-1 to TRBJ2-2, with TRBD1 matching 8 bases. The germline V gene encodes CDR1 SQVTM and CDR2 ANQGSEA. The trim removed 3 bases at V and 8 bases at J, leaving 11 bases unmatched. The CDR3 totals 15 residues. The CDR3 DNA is TGCAGCGTTGATCTTCGGACAGGGCCGGGGGGGGAGCTGTTTTTT. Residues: CSVDLRTGPGGELFF.

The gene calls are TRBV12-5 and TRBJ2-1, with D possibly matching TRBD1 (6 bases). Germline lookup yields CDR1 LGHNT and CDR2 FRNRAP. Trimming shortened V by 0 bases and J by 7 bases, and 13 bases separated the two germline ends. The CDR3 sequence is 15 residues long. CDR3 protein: CASGLVRGTINEQFF. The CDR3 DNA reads TGTGCTAGTGGTTTGGTAAGGGGGACGATAAATGAGCAGTTCTTC. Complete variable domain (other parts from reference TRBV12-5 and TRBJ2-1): DARVTQTPRHKVTEMGQEVTMRCQPILGHNTVFWYRQTMMQGLELLAYFRNRAPLDDSGMPKDRFSAEMPDATLATLKIQPSEPRDSAVYFCASGLVRGTINEQFFGPGTRLTVL.

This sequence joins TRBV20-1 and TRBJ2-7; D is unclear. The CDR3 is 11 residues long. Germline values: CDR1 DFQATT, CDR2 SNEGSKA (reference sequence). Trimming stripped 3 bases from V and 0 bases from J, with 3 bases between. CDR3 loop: CSASRSYEQYF. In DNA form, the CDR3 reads TGCAGTGCTAGCCGCTCCTACGAGCAGTACTTC.

The CDR3, as DNA: TGCGCCAGCAGGGGCCAGACAGGGACTGGAAACACCATATATTTT. Its translation is CASRGQTGTGNTIYF. The chain links TRBV10-2 to TRBJ1-3; 7 positions match TRBD1. V was pared by 6 bases and J by 2 bases, with 7 bases of the junction left unmatched. This CDR3 has 15 amino acids. Germline V CDR1 and CDR2: WSHSY, SAAADI.

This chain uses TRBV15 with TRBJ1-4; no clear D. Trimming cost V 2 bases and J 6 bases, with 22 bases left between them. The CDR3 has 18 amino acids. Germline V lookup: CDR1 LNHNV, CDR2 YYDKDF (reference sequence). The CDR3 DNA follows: TGTGCCACCAGCAGACTCCCCCTGATGAAGTTACATGATGAAAAACTGTTTTTT. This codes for CATSRLPLMKLHDEKLFF.